A selection of T cell receptor beta chains follows, all from one sample in a study of shared clonotypes between healthy human individuals. Clones were sequenced by immunoSEQ multiplex PCR, and TCRdb holds only the in-frame ones, with some missing. This repertoire shows millions of clones, over 85% found once; its top ten account for under 0.15%. The specimen was naive CD4+ T cells sorted from blood. These receptor sequences come from a man aged 18 to 35 in good health. The CDR3 runs from the conserved cysteine through the conserved F or W. Each record gives: CDR3 length, clone size, V gene, J gene, CDR3 protein. The listing skips clone size in some rows; elsewhere it reads once, few, many or a size class.

18	once	TRBV5-8	TRBJ1-5	CASSYTKSLTGINQPQHF
17	-	TRBV2	TRBJ1-4	CASSEESHLATNEKLFF
14	-	TRBV7-7	TRBJ2-1	CASSLGRDSHEQFF
14	-	TRBV6-5	TRBJ2-7	CASSQRTGRDEQYF
15	-	TRBV6-5	TRBJ2-7	CASSQGQARPYEQYF
14	few	TRBV9	TRBJ1-5	CASSWSESNQPQHF
15	-	TRBV4-1	TRBJ2-7	CASSQEEGQRFIQYF
14	-	TRBV6-1	TRBJ1-1	CASSPTGKNTEAFF
16	-	TRBV11-2	TRBJ2-3	CASSLGGTSVTDTQYF
11	-	TRBV20-1	TRBJ1-1	CSARVNGEAFF
14	-	TRBV23-1	TRBJ1-1	CASGPSSQNTEAFF
15	-	TRBV11-2	TRBJ2-3	CASSRWRGRTDTQYF
14	-	TRBV30	TRBJ2-3	CAWSVLAGGETQYF
15	-	TRBV18	TRBJ1-6	CASSTGDRGGSPLHF
17	-	TRBV11-2	TRBJ2-3	CASTRTSGRLITDTQYF
15	-	TRBV6-5	TRBJ2-1	CASSPEGGNYNEQFF
15	-	TRBV5-1	TRBJ2-5	CASSPTSGAAETQYF